Presented here are 20 T cell receptor beta chains from one specimen sequenced in a study of blood T cell repertoires in COVID-19. This table comes from immunoSEQ multiplex PCR, and its TCRdb copy is limited to in-frame clones, with some not included. The table includes around 87,000 clones, roughly 85% detected once. Source material: peripheral blood. Receptors originate from a human donor in a cohort sampled during active COVID-19.

J is TRBJ1-5 and V is TRBV18; D is unclear. Germline V gives CDR1 KGHSH, CDR2 LQKENI. CDR3 length: 15 residues. V lost 3 bases and J 0 bases, leaving 9 bases between the germline ends. CDR3 protein: CASSPNPSSNQPQHF. The CDR3 coding sequence is TGTGCCAGCTCACCGAACCCGAGTAGCAATCAGCCCCAGCATTTT.

The chain combines TRBV28 with TRBJ1-5, with D hard to call. Germline V gene sequence: CDR1 MDHEN, CDR2 SYDVKM. The V and J ends lost 3 bases and 2 bases respectively, with 8 bases between them. The CDR3 extends over 14 amino acids. This CDR3 reads CASSLPTGNQPQHF. The CDR3 DNA follows: TGTGCCAGCAGTTTGCCCACAGGCAATCAGCCCCAGCATTTT.

V and J are TRBV4-1 and TRBJ1-2; D is possibly TRBD1 (5 bases). Germline V gene sequence: CDR1 MGHRA, CDR2 YSYEKL. The CDR3 sequence is 15 residues long. Deletions cut 1 base from V and 1 base from J, with 10 bases between. The CDR3 region is CASSQVTGNNYGYTF. Here the CDR3 DNA reads TGCGCCAGCAGCCAAGTAACAGGAAATAACTATGGCTACACCTTC.

The V call is TRBV18, the J call TRBJ2-1; 10 bases match TRBD2. CDR1 is KGHSH, CDR2 LQKENI, per germline. This CDR3 spans 16 amino acids. V shed 0 bases and J 9 bases; nucleotides not matched to a gene: 8. The CDR3 DNA reads TGTGCCAGCTCACCACCGGTCCCTAGCGGGGGAGGTGAGCAGTTCTTC. As protein: CASSPPVPSGGGEQFF.

The J gene is TRBJ2-3, the V gene TRBV3-1 (or the pseudogene TRBV3-2); D remains unclear. V was cut by 1 base and J by 7 bases, with 6 bases left in between. Germline V gene data show CDR1 as LGHDT and CDR2 as YNNKEL (reference sequence). This CDR3 contains 12 residues. The CDR3 here is CASSQGANTQYF. In DNA form, the CDR3 reads TGTGCCAGCAGCCAAGGGGCAAATACGCAGTATTTT.

V gene TRBV7-9 combines with J gene TRBJ1-3; D is unresolved. The V end lost 4 bases, the J end lost 2 bases, and 9 bases lay between the germline ends. CDR3 length equals 14 residues. Germline V gives CDR1 SEHNR, CDR2 FQNEAQ (reference sequence). The CDR3 region has the DNA TGTGCCAGCAGCTCTTTTACAGCTGGAAACACCATATATTTT. Encoded protein: CASSSFTAGNTIYF. The full variable domain, with the rest looked up from reference TRBV7-9 and TRBJ1-3, is DTGVSQNPRHKITKRGQNVTFRCDPISEHNRLYWYRQTLGQGPEFLTYFQNEAQLEKSRLLSDRFSAERPKGSFSTLEIQRTEQGDSAMYLCASSSFTAGNTIYFGEGSWLTVV.

This chain connects TRBV15 to TRBJ2-1; no clear D. V lost 8 bases and J 0 bases, leaving 17 bases between the germline ends. Germline CDR1 and CDR2: LNHNV and YYDKDF (reference sequence). The CDR3 is 16 residues long. The CDR3 nucleotides read TGTGCCACCCAGAGTGGAGCGACCCGCTCCTACAATGAGCAGTTCTTC. As protein: CATQSGATRSYNEQFF.

This sequence joins TRBV2 and TRBJ1-5, with 7 bases lining up with TRBD1. CDR3 length: 14 residues. Trimming took 9 bases from V and 2 from J; bases not matched to a gene: 7. Germline CDR1 SNHLY, CDR2 FYNNEI. The CDR3 nucleotides are TGTGCCAGTAGCCCCGGGACAGGCAATCAGCCCCAGCATTTT. Protein product: CASSPGTGNQPQHF.

This rearrangement joins TRBV5-1 to TRBJ2-1, with 10 bases lining up with TRBD2. Trimming at V came to 5 bases and at J to 0 bases, leaving 2 bases not matched to a gene. In germline, CDR1 is SGHRS, CDR2 YFSETQ. This CDR3 region has 15 residues. The CDR3 region is CASRTSGISYNEQFF. The CDR3 nucleotides are TGCGCCAGCAGAACTAGCGGGATCTCCTACAATGAGCAGTTCTTC.

The J gene is TRBJ2-7, the V gene TRBV18; 12 bases are a match to TRBD1. Trimming took 4 bases from V and 5 from J; bases not matched to a gene: 9. The CDR3 has 16 amino acids. CDR1 KGHSH and CDR2 LQKENI come from the germline V gene. CDR3 DNA sequence: TGTGCCAGCTCACGGTTATCAGGGACAGGGGGCAACGAGCAGTACTTC. It is translated as CASSRLSGTGGNEQYF.

The chain couples TRBV13 to TRBJ1-1; D perhaps matches TRBD1 (5 bases). This CDR3 is built from 13 residues. Germline CDR1 and CDR2: PRHDT and FYEKMQ (reference sequence). V lost 5 bases and J lost 6, with 13 bases in between. CDR3 in amino acids: CASSLPRGAEAFF. The CDR3 bases are TGTGCCAGCAGCCTGCCCCGGGGGGCTGAAGCTTTCTTT. The full variable domain, its missing parts supplied by reference TRBV13 and TRBJ1-1, is AAGVIQSPRHLIKEKRETATLKCYPIPRHDTVYWYQQGPGQDPQFLISFYEKMQSDKGSIPDRFSAQQFSDYHSELNMSSLELGDSALYFCASSLPRGAEAFFGQGTRLTVV.

CDR3 residues: CAARSGGARKGYTF. CDR3 coding DNA: TGTGCCGCCAGGTCCGGGGGGGCGAGAAAAGGCTACACCTTC. The rearrangement uses TRBV28 and TRBJ1-2; D may be TRBD1 (6 bases). Germline CDR1 is MDHEN and CDR2 is SYDVKM. The CDR3 contains 14 residues. With 11 bases removed from V and 8 bases from J, the gap between germline ends came to 24 bases.

This chain links TRBV4-2 with TRBJ1-2; TRBD1 matches at 11 bases. The CDR3 is 18 residues long. V was clipped by 2 bases and J by 3 bases; unmatched bases: 11. Germline V gene lookup returns CDR1 LGHNA and CDR2 YNFKEQ. The CDR3, as DNA: TGTGCCAGCAGCCAATCCTACCGGACAGGGGGCTCTTACTATGGCTACACCTTC. Its protein product is CASSQSYRTGGSYYGYTF.

The chain has TRBV19 and TRBJ1-6; maybe TRBD1 (5 bases). Trimming shortened V by 6 bases and J by 9 bases, and 18 bases separated the two germline ends. The germline gives CDR1 LNHDA, CDR2 SQIVND (reference sequence). The CDR3 extends over 15 amino acids. The CDR3 DNA reads as TGTGCCAGTAGAGACGGACATCCCCAACCTTCACCCCTCCACTTT. This sequence encodes CASRDGHPQPSPLHF.

This sequence joins TRBV10-3 and TRBJ2-7, with TRBD2 matching over 9 bases. Germline V gene data show CDR1 as ENHRY and CDR2 as SYGVKD. The CDR3 loop spans 16 amino acids. The trim removed 5 bases at V and 6 bases at J, leaving 14 bases unmatched. This CDR3 reads CAISPKGGGASSEQYF. The CDR3 DNA sequence: TGTGCCATCAGTCCAAAGGGCGGGGGGGCATCGAGCGAGCAGTACTTC.

The J gene is TRBJ2-3, the V gene TRBV27; tentative D call: TRBD1 (6 bases). CDR3 size: 17 residues. V lost 5 bases, J lost 0 bases, and 18 bases lay in between. The germline CDR1 and CDR2 sequences are MNHEY and SMNVEV (reference sequence). The CDR3 here is CASSRGRKGVSTDTQYF. The CDR3 DNA reads TGTGCCAGCAGTAGGGGGAGAAAAGGGGTTAGCACAGATACGCAGTATTTT.

The chain carries TRBV28 and TRBJ1-5; unclear D gene. The CDR3 contains 14 residues. Trimming took 1 base from V and 6 from J, leaving 10 bases between them. The germline V gene has CDR1 MDHEN and CDR2 SYDVKM. The CDR3 spells CASSLSVRGQPQHF. CDR3 DNA sequence: TGTGCCAGCAGTTTATCGGTGCGAGGTCAGCCCCAGCATTTT. Combining the CDR3 with reference TRBV28 and TRBJ1-5 gives the whole variable domain DVKVTQSSRYLVKRTGEKVFLECVQDMDHENMFWYRQDPGLGLRLIYFSYDVKMKEKGDIPEGYSVSREKKERFSLILESASTNQTSMYLCASSLSVRGQPQHFGDGTRLSIL.

This chain connects TRBV7-6 to TRBJ2-5; D unresolved. Germline V gene data show CDR1 as SGHVS and CDR2 as FNYEAQ. Trimming took off 5 bases at V and 7 bases at J, with 20 bases between the two ends. The CDR3 length is 15 residues. The CDR3 protein is CASSPRQAVGWTQYF. The DNA of the CDR3 is TGTGCCAGCAGCCCCCGCCAGGCCGTTGGGTGGACCCAGTACTTC.

The chain couples TRBV28 to TRBJ1-2; 8 bases fit TRBD1. This CDR3 has 12 amino acids. V trimming: 5 bases; J trimming: 7 bases; junction bases outside the gene matches: 3. In germline, CDR1 is MDHEN, CDR2 SYDVKM. The CDR3 DNA is TGTGCCAGCAGTCAGACAGGGGTTGGCTACACCTTC. Residues: CASSQTGVGYTF.

J is TRBJ1-6 and V is TRBV9; D is undetermined. The CDR3 extends over 15 amino acids. The germline CDR1 and CDR2 sequences are SGDLS and YYNGEE. With 3 bases removed from V and 5 bases from J, the gap between germline ends came to 12 bases. The CDR3 spells CASSADVGHNSPLHF. The CDR3 DNA follows: TGTGCCAGCAGCGCTGATGTGGGCCATAATTCACCCCTCCACTTT.